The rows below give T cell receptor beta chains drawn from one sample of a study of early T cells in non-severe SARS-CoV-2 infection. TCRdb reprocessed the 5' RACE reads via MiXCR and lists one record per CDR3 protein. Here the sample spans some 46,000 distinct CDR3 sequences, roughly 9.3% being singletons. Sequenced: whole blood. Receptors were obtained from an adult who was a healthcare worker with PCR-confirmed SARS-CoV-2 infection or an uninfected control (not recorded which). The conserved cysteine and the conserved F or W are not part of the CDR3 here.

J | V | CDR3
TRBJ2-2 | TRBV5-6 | ASSLSGRELF
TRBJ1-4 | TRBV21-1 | ASSPTPGQGNEKLF
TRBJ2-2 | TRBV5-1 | ASGRTGSTGELF
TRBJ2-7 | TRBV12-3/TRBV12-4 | ASSSSYYEQY
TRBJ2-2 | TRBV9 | ASSVATADTGELF
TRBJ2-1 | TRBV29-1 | SESSGRFHEQF
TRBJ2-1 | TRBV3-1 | ASSQVQFAGSSYNEQF
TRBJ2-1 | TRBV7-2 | ASSFSKGDEQF
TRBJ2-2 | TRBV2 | ASSAGSSNTGELF
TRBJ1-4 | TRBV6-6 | ASRASNEKLF
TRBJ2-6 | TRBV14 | ASSQGVANVLT
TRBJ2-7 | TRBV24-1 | ATTLAGVGEQY
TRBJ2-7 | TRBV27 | ASSLILDRGYSYEQY
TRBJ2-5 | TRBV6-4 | ASSDSILVRGKETQY
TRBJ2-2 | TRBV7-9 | ASSSSQGYTGELF
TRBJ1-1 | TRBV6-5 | ASSYDPPPIRAEAF
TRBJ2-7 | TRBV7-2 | ASSLDGPYEQY
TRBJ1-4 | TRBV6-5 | ASRLSGAGEKLF
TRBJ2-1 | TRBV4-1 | ASSQTFRDRENEQF
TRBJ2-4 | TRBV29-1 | SVGIDIQY
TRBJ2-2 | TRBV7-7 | ASSLGPPSGRAGELF
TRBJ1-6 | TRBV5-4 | ASRRRGTGGDSPLH
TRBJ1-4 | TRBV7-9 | ASSSGQGSNEKLF
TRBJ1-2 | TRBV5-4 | ASSQLQGNYGYT
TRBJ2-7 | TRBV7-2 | ASSARGGVGYEQY
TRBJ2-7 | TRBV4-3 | ASSQELAGDLKQY